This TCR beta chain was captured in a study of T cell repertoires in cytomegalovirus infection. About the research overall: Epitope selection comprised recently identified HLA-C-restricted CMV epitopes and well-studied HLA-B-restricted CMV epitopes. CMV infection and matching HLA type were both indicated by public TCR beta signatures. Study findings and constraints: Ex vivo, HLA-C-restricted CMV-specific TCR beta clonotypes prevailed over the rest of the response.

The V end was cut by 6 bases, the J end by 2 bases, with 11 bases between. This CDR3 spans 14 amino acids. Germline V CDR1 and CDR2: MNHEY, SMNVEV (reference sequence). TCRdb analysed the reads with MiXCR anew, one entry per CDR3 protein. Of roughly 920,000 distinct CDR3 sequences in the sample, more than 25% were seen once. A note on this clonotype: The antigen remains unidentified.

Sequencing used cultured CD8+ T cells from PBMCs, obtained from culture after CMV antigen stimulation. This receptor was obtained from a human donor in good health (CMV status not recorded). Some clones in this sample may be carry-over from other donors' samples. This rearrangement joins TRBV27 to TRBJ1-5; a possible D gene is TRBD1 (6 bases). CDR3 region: CASRGGGGNQPQHF. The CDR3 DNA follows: TGTGCCAGCAGAGGGGGGGGTGGCAATCAGCCCCAGCATTTT.